These T cell receptor beta chains were read from a single sample in a study of T cells in Graves' hyperthyroidism and ophthalmopathy. Each CDR3 protein gets one entry after TCRdb re-called the multiplex PCR reads with MiXCR. The repertoire holds under 450,000 distinct CDR3 sequences, 15% to 20% seen once, with roughly a third in the top ten. The sequencing input was blood. These receptors were taken from a woman aged 25 to 45 with Graves' hyperthyroidism that later progressed to Graves' ophthalmopathy. Each CDR3 is given with its conserved first and last residue. Fields, in order: V gene, J gene, clone size, D gene, CDR3 DNA, CDR3 protein. A D gene is named only where the DNA matches it firmly. Size is stated for part of the rows, as once, few or many counts, or as a class when the clone is expanded.

TRBV27,TRBJ2-7,many,-,TGTGCCAGCAGTCACCCGACTTCCGGTGGGGGCGAGCAGTACTTC,CASSHPTSGGGEQYF
TRBV19,TRBJ1-1,many,-,TGTGCCAGTAGTTGGAGTGTCACTGAAGCTTTCTTT,CASSWSVTEAFF
TRBV4-2,TRBJ1-1,many,-,TGTGCCAGCAGCCAAGATTTCAGCACTGAAGCTTTCTTT,CASSQDFSTEAFF
TRBV12-3/TRBV12-4,TRBJ2-7,-,-,TGTGCCAGCAGTTTAAAGCAGGGACCCTACGAGCAGTACTTC,CASSLKQGPYEQYF
TRBV5-1,TRBJ1-1,few,-,TGCGCCAGCAGCGAATACGGGAACACTGAAGCTTTCTTT,CASSEYGNTEAFF
TRBV7-9,TRBJ1-2,-,-,TGTGCCAGCAGCTTAGAATGGGACGGCTATGGCTACACCTTC,CASSLEWDGYGYTF
TRBV12-3/TRBV12-4,TRBJ2-1,many,TRBD1,TGTGCCAGCAGTCCGCGGACAGGGGGCTCCTACAATGAGCAGTTCTTC,CASSPRTGGSYNEQFF
TRBV2,TRBJ2-7,many,-,TGTGCCAGCAGAGCCGACAGGTCGGATGGTGAGCAGTACTTC,CASRADRSDGEQYF
TRBV9,TRBJ2-3,many,-,TGTGCCAGCAGCGTAGTAACGGGGGGCCGCACAGATACGCAGTATTTT,CASSVVTGGRTDTQYF
TRBV19,TRBJ2-3,-,-,TGTGCCAGTAGTCTCCTAGCATTTAACACAGATACGCAGTATTTT,CASSLLAFNTDTQYF
TRBV28,TRBJ2-7,-,-,TGTGCCAGCAGTTTAACCACAGGTTATCACGAGCAGTACTTC,CASSLTTGYHEQYF
TRBV20-1,TRBJ2-2,many,-,TGCAGTGCTCGGACACCACAGGGCACCGGGGAGCTGTTTTTT,CSARTPQGTGELFF
TRBV27,TRBJ1-2,many,TRBD1,TGTGCCAGCACTTCATTGGGCAGGGGGCACCTTGGCTACACCTTC,CASTSLGRGHLGYTF
TRBV15,TRBJ2-2,many,-,TGTGCCACCAGCAGAGATAACGCCTACACCGGGGAGCTGTTTTTT,CATSRDNAYTGELFF
TRBV11-2,TRBJ2-7,-,-,TGTGCCAGCAGCTTTGAATCGGGCTTCGAGCAGTACTTC,CASSFESGFEQYF
TRBV4-1,TRBJ2-7,many,-,TGCGCCAGCAGCCGATACAGGGACCGCTACGAGCAGTACTTC,CASSRYRDRYEQYF
TRBV29-1,TRBJ1-3,many,TRBD1,TGCAGCGTCGGACAGGGGGCCTCTGGAAACACCATATATTTT,CSVGQGASGNTIYF
TRBV10-3,TRBJ2-7,many,-,TGTGCCATCAGTGAGCGGGTACAACCCCCCACCGAGCAGTACTTC,CAISERVQPPTEQYF
TRBV11-2,TRBJ2-1,many,TRBD2,TGTGCCAGCAGCTTGATGGGACTAGCGGGAGTAGAAGAGCAGTTCTTC,CASSLMGLAGVEEQFF
TRBV5-1,TRBJ1-1,many,-,TGCGCCAGCAGCGTAGGAGTGCGGGAGAGGATCACTGAAGCTTTCTTT,CASSVGVRERITEAFF
TRBV20-1,TRBJ1-2,many,-,TGCAGTGCCGAAGGACCGAACTGGGACTATGGCTACACCTTC,CSAEGPNWDYGYTF
TRBV28,TRBJ2-7,many,-,TGTGCCAGCAGTTTAAACCTGGGGGACGTCTTAGCCTTC,CASSLNLGDVLAF
TRBV20-1,TRBJ2-7,many,-,TGCAGTGCTAGAGATCTTAGGTACCCCTACGAGCAGTACTTC,CSARDLRYPYEQYF
TRBV27,TRBJ2-2,many,-,TGTGCCAGCACCACCTTGAGGGATTCTGCGGGGGAGCTGTTTTTT,CASTTLRDSAGELFF
TRBV19,TRBJ2-5,many,-,TGTGCCAGTAGTCCCCGCGGCCTAGCGGAGACCCAGTACTTC,CASSPRGLAETQYF
TRBV9,TRBJ2-7,-,-,TGTGCCAGCAGCGTAGGGGACGCAGACTCCTACGAGCAGTACTTC,CASSVGDADSYEQYF
TRBV7-2,TRBJ2-5,-,TRBD2,TGTGCCAGCAGCACCAGGGGGGGGTTTAGCGGGGGAGAGACCCAGTACTTC,CASSTRGGFSGGETQYF
TRBV4-1,TRBJ2-2,many,TRBD2,TGCGCCAGCAGCCAAGAGTCTAGCGGGGGGGCTAACGGGGAGCTGTTTTTT,CASSQESSGGANGELFF
TRBV30,TRBJ1-6,-,-,TGTGCCTGGGACCCGGAAAATTCACCCCTCCACTTT,CAWDPENSPLHF
TRBV30,TRBJ2-2,-,TRBD2,TGTGCCTGGACTAGCGGACACACCGGGGAGCTGTTTTTT,CAWTSGHTGELFF
TRBV12-3/TRBV12-4,TRBJ2-1,many,-,TGTGCCAGCTATCTAGATAGCCGTGAGCAGTTCTTC,CASYLDSREQFF
TRBV10-3,TRBJ1-2,-,-,TGTGCCATCAGTGAAGGAAACGTCGCTCAGGGTCTGAATGGCTACACCTTC,CAISEGNVAQGLNGYTF
TRBV5-4,TRBJ2-7,once,-,TGTGCCAGCAGTACCGGGACTCTCTACGAGCAGTACTTC,CASSTGTLYEQYF
TRBV3-1,TRBJ2-1,many,-,TGTGCCAGCAGCGCGACCGGCAGTGAGCAGTTCTTC,CASSATGSEQFF
TRBV15,TRBJ2-3,few,TRBD2,TGTGCCACCAGCAGTGGTGAGCGGGGGAGCACAGATACGCAGTATTTT,CATSSGERGSTDTQYF
TRBV5-1,TRBJ1-1,-,-,TGCGCCAGCAGCTTACAGGTAGAAAACACTGAAGCTTTCTTT,CASSLQVENTEAFF
TRBV10-3,TRBJ1-3,-,TRBD1,TGTGCCATCAATCGGGACAGGGAGGGAAACACCATATATTTT,CAINRDREGNTIYF
TRBV2,TRBJ2-5,many,-,TGTGCCAGCAGTGAAGTTGTGAAACAAGAGACCCAGTACTTC,CASSEVVKQETQYF
TRBV12-3/TRBV12-4,TRBJ1-1,many,-,TGTGCCAGCAGTAGACAGGTAGCCACTGAAGCTTTCTTT,CASSRQVATEAFF
TRBV11-2,TRBJ2-2,many,TRBD2,TGTGCCAGCAGCTCCTTAGGACTAGCGGGAGGGCGGACCGGGGAGCTGTTTTTT,CASSSLGLAGGRTGELFF
TRBV28,TRBJ2-4,many,TRBD1,TGTGCCAGCAGTTGGGGACAGAAAAACATTCAGTACTTC,CASSWGQKNIQYF